The entry below describes one T cell receptor (beta chain). The target antigen is unknown. Clones were sequenced by immunoSEQ multiplex PCR, and TCRdb holds only the in-frame ones, with some missing. The table lists roughly 18,000 clones, over 80% of them singletons. The V end lost 7 bases, the J end lost 4 bases, and 13 bases lay between the germline ends. The CDR3 loop spans 13 amino acids. Germline V lookup: CDR1 SGHTA, CDR2 FQGNSA. The sample comes from a study of T cells in localized non-small cell lung cancer. Study-level findings and limits: Only one tumor region went through sequencing, so heterogeneity may still be there. Researchers found a median around 57 of the top 100 tumor clones in adjacent lung. Uninvolved adjacent lung showed peak T cell clonality, exceeding tumor.

Material: peripheral blood, obtained before any cancer treatment. The V gene is TRBV7-2, the J gene TRBJ1-1, with D possibly matching TRBD1 (5 bases). The sequence derives from a female donor of 60 years or more with stage I lung adenocarcinoma. The CDR3 reads CASKVMGGTEAFF. CDR3 DNA: TGTGCCAGCAAGGTGATGGGGGGCACTGAAGCTTTCTTT.